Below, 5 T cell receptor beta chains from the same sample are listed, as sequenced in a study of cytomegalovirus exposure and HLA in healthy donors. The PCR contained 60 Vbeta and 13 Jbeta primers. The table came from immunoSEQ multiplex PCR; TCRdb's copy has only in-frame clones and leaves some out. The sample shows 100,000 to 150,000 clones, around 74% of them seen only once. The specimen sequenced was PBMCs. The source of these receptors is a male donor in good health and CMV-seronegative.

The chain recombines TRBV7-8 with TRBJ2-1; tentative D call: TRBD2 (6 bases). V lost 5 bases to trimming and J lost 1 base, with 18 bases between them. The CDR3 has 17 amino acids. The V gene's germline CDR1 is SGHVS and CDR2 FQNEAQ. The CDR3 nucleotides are TGTGCCAGCAGCCGGGAGTCGGGTGGATGGTCCTACAATGAGCAGTTCTTC. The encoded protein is CASSRESGGWSYNEQFF.

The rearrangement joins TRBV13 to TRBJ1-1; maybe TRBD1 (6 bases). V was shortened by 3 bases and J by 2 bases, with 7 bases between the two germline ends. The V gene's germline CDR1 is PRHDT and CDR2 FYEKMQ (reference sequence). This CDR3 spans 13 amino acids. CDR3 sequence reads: CASSFRGNTEAFF. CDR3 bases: TGTGCCAGCAGCTTCAGGGGTAACACTGAAGCTTTCTTT.

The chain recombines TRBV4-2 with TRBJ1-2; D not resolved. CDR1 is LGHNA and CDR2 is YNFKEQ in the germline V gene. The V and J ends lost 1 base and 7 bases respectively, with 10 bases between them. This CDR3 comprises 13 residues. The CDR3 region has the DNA TGTGCCAGCAGCCAAGTCAGTGGTCTTGGCTACACCTTC. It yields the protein CASSQVSGLGYTF.

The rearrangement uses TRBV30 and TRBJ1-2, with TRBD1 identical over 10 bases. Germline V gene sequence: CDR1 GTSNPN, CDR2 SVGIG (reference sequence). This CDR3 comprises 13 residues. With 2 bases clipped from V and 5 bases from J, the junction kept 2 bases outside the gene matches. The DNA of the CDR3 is TGTGCCTGGAGTATGGGACAGGGGTATGGCTACACCTTC. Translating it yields CAWSMGQGYGYTF.

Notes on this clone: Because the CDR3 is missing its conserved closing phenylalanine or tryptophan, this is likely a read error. This CDR3 reads CSVVEGGENYGYTL. In DNA, the CDR3 is TGCAGCGTTGTAGAGGGGGGGGAAAACTATGGCTACACCCTC. The chain is built from TRBV29-1 and TRBJ1-2; perhaps TRBD1 as D (6 bases). Trimming took 4 bases from V and 2 from J, leaving 14 bases between them. The CDR3 has 14 residues. Germline V gene lookup returns CDR1 SQVTM and CDR2 ANQGSEA.